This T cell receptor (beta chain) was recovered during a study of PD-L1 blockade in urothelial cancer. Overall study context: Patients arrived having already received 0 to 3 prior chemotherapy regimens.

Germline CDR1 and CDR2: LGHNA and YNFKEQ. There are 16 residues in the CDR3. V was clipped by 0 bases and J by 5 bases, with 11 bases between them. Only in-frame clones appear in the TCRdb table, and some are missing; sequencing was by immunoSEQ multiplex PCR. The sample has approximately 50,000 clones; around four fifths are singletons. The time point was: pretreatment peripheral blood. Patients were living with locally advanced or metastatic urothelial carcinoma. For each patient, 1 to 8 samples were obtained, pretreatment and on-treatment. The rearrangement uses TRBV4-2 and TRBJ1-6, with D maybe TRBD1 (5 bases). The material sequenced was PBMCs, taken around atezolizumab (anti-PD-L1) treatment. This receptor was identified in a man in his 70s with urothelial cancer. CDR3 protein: CASSQEAGQNNSPLHF. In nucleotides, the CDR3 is TGTGCCAGCAGCCAAGAGGCCGGACAAAATAATTCACCCCTCCACTTT.